The next 32 T cell receptor beta chains were all read from a single sample in a study of blood T cell repertoires in COVID-19. TCRdb's copy holds only in-frame clones and misses some; the assay was immunoSEQ multiplex PCR. Found here are 220,000 or so clones, about 93% of them singletons; the top ten hold around 0.84%. The sequenced sample was peripheral blood. These receptors came from a man in his sixties with COVID-19, enrolled during active disease.

The sample holds one count of this clone. This chain joins TRBV15 and TRBJ1-1; TRBD1 is a possible D gene (5 bases). Trimming removed 1 base at V and 2 bases at J, with 8 bases between. Germline V gene lookup returns CDR1 LNHNV and CDR2 YYDKDF (reference sequence). The CDR3 totals 14 residues. CDR3 coding DNA: TGTGCCACCAGCAGAGGACAGACCAACACTGAAGCTTTCTTT. Translating it yields CATSRGQTNTEAFF.

As to this clone: The sample holds other DNA sequences that translate to the same CDR3. The J gene is TRBJ2-1, the V gene TRBV7-2; 14 positions agree with TRBD2. The CDR3 runs 15 residues. V trimming: 3 bases; J trimming: 5 bases; junction bases outside the gene matches: 0. CDR1 is SGHTA, CDR2 FQGNSA, per germline. The CDR3 here is CASSLGLAGDNEQFF. The DNA of the CDR3 is TGTGCCAGCAGCTTGGGACTAGCGGGGGACAATGAGCAGTTCTTC.

This clone was recorded only once. The chain recombines TRBV11-2 with TRBJ1-2; D unclear. Trimming removed 5 bases from V and 1 base from J, with 11 bases in between. The CDR3 is 14 residues long. CDR1 and CDR2 (germline): SGHAT, FQNNGV. This chain's CDR3 is CASSRGNFNYGYTF. CDR3 sequence (DNA): TGTGCCAGCAGCCGAGGAAACTTTAACTATGGCTACACCTTC.

This chain joins TRBV30 and TRBJ1-5; D not resolved. V was trimmed by 1 base and J by 0 bases, leaving 7 bases between them. The CDR3 contains 14 residues. Germline CDR1 is GTSNPN and CDR2 is SVGIG (reference sequence). The CDR3 reads CAWSASYSNQPQHF. Written as DNA, the CDR3 is TGTGCCTGGAGTGCCAGTTATAGCAATCAGCCCCAGCATTTT.

CDR3 loop: CASARGGLAGELNEQFF. The CDR3 bases are TGTGCCAGCGCTCGGGGAGGCCTAGCGGGAGAACTCAATGAGCAGTTCTTC. This rearrangement joins TRBV3-1 (or the pseudogene TRBV3-2) to TRBJ2-1, with TRBD2 identical over 10 bases. CDR1 is LGHDT and CDR2 is YNNKEL in the germline V gene (reference sequence). This CDR3 has 17 residues. The V segment lost 8 bases and the J segment 6 bases; nucleotides outside the gene matches: 16.

This chain joins TRBV7-8 and TRBJ1-3, with unresolved D. The V end lost 5 bases, the J end lost 0 bases, and 14 bases lay between the germline ends. CDR3 size: 16 residues. Per the germline V gene, CDR1 is SGHVS and CDR2 is FQNEAQ. The CDR3 spells CASSPNIGTSGNTIYF. CDR3 coding DNA: TGTGCCAGCAGCCCTAATATTGGTACCTCTGGAAACACCATATATTTT.

This chain connects TRBV27 to TRBJ1-6; TRBD1 might be the D (6 bases). The V gene lost 6 bases and the J gene lost 7 bases, with 19 bases spanning the gap. The CDR3 has 16 residues. Germline V CDR1 and CDR2: MNHEY, SMNVEV (reference sequence). CDR3 sequence: CASSKTGTLLNSPLHF. CDR3 nucleotides: TGTGCCAGCAGCAAAACCGGGACACTACTAAATTCACCCCTCCACTTT.

V is TRBV19 and J is TRBJ1-2; D perhaps matches TRBD1 (6 bases). CDR1 LNHDA and CDR2 SQIVND come from the germline V gene (reference sequence). This CDR3 region has 15 residues. V dropped 3 bases and J dropped 1 base, with 12 bases sitting between them. The CDR3 reads CASSISSGVNYGYTF. DNA for the CDR3: TGTGCCAGTAGTATCTCCTCAGGGGTTAACTATGGCTACACCTTC.

The chain employs TRBV5-1 and TRBJ2-2; D is perhaps TRBD1 (5 bases). Per the germline V gene, CDR1 is SGHRS and CDR2 is YFSETQ. The CDR3 sequence is 14 residues long. The V end was cut by 0 bases, the J end by 7 bases, with 10 bases between. CDR3 region: CASSLVGDGGELFF. CDR3 bases: TGCGCCAGCAGCTTGGTAGGGGATGGCGGGGAGCTGTTTTTT.

The chain links TRBV3-1 (or the pseudogene TRBV3-2) to TRBJ2-1, with 8 bases matching TRBD2. Per germline, CDR1 LGHDT and CDR2 YNNKEL (reference sequence). With V trimmed by 0 bases and J by 8 bases, 9 bases remained unmatched. The CDR3 has 16 amino acids. CDR3 nucleotide sequence: TGTGCCAGCAGCCAAGAGACTAGCGTCTATGGGGATGAGCAGTTCTTC. This gives the protein CASSQETSVYGDEQFF.

The CDR3: CASSFTGADTIYF. In DNA form, the CDR3 reads TGTGCCAGCAGTTTTACCGGTGCGGACACCATATATTTT. The chain recombines TRBV27 with TRBJ1-3, with D uncertain. The length of the CDR3 is 13 residues. CDR1 is MNHEY and CDR2 is SMNVEV in the germline V gene (reference sequence). V was shortened by 3 bases and J by 8 bases, with 11 bases between the two germline ends.

The gene calls are TRBV27 and TRBJ2-1; D possibly corresponds to TRBD2 (5 bases). Germline V gene sequence: CDR1 MNHEY, CDR2 SMNVEV (reference sequence). The CDR3 length is 16 residues. The ends were cut back, 0 bases at V and 2 bases at J, with 11 bases in the middle. The CDR3 sequence: CASSLSRAVTYNEQFF. The CDR3, as DNA: TGTGCCAGCAGTTTATCGAGAGCGGTAACCTACAATGAGCAGTTCTTC.

In its sample, this clone was seen once. Other DNA sequences within the sample encode an identical CDR3. The chain employs TRBV3-1 (or the pseudogene TRBV3-2) and TRBJ2-7; D perhaps matches TRBD2 (6 bases). Trimming cost V 4 bases and J 6 bases, with 10 bases left between them. Looked up from germline, CDR1 is LGHDT and CDR2 is YNNKEL (reference sequence). The CDR3 covers 12 residues. The CDR3 loop reads CASSPSGGEQYF. The CDR3 region has the DNA TGTGCCAGCAGCCCTTCCGGGGGCGAGCAGTACTTC.

The V call is TRBV13, the J call TRBJ1-6; 9 bases match TRBD1. CDR1 is PRHDT and CDR2 is FYEKMQ in the germline V gene (reference sequence). The CDR3 extends over 16 amino acids. Losses at the gene ends were 5 bases for V and 6 bases for J; bases not matched to a gene: 8. CDR3 sequence reads: CASSPPPGQGNSPLHF. CDR3 nucleotides: TGTGCCAGCAGCCCCCCCCCGGGACAGGGTAATTCACCCCTCCACTTT.

The V gene is TRBV21-1, the J gene TRBJ2-1; TRBD1, the D gene given by the table, was not confirmed from the DNA. TRBV21-1 has pseudogene status. The CDR3 loop spans 17 amino acids. As DNA, the CDR3 is TGTGCCAGCAGCAACTCTGGGGGGCCAGGGGGCGGAAATGAGCAGTTCTTC. This gives the protein CASSNSGGPGGGNEQFF.

The chain employs TRBV24-1 and TRBJ2-7; TRBD2 might be the D (6 bases). This CDR3 contains 13 residues. The V and J ends lost 4 bases and 2 bases respectively, with 8 bases between them. CDR1 is KGHDR, CDR2 SFDVKD, per germline. CDR3 nucleotide sequence: TGTGCCACCAGTGACGGGAGCGCCTACGAGCAGTACTTC. Translation gives CATSDGSAYEQYF.

The chain is built from TRBV19 and TRBJ2-1; possible D gene TRBD1, 6 bases. The CDR3 sequence is 14 residues long. V lost 5 bases and J 5 bases, leaving 13 bases between the germline ends. CDR1 is LNHDA and CDR2 is SQIVND in the germline V gene (reference sequence). CDR3 nucleotide sequence: TGTGCCAGTAGTGGACAGAATTGGGACAATGAGCAGTTCTTC. This translates into CASSGQNWDNEQFF.

The chain uses TRBV5-6 and TRBJ1-2; the match to TRBD1 covers 7 bases. The J segment lost 4 bases and the V segment lost 4 bases, leaving 4 bases of the junction unmatched. The length of the CDR3 is 13 residues. Germline V gives CDR1 SGHDT, CDR2 YYEEEE. The CDR3 bases are TGTGCCAGCAGCGTGACAGGGTTCTATGGCTACACCTTC. Translation: CASSVTGFYGYTF.

V and J are TRBV4-2 and TRBJ2-3, with 11 bases matching TRBD2. Germline V gives CDR1 LGHNA, CDR2 YNFKEQ. V lost 0 bases, J lost 1 base, and 0 bases stayed unmatched. This CDR3 is 16 amino acids long. CDR3 DNA sequence: TGTGCCAGCAGCCAAGAGACTAGCGGGGGCACAGATACGCAGTATTTT. Encoded protein: CASSQETSGGTDTQYF.

V usage is TRBV25-1 and J usage is TRBJ1-1; 7 nucleotides match TRBD1. Trimming took 7 bases from V and 4 from J; bases not matched to a gene: 3. Germline V gives CDR1 MGHDK, CDR2 SYGVNS. CDR3 size: 12 residues. CDR3: CASTPGGTEAFF. The DNA of the CDR3 is TGTGCCAGCACCCCAGGGGGCACTGAAGCTTTCTTT.

As for this clone: Its ends do not fully match the called genes, so a read error is possible. The chain combines TRBV19 with TRBJ1-2; unclear D gene. Per the germline V gene, CDR1 is LNHDA and CDR2 is SQIVND (reference sequence). The CDR3 runs to 14 residues. The CDR3 protein is CASTPGGAGYHCYF. The CDR3 coding sequence is TGTGCCAGTACCCCCGGAGGCGCGGGATACCACTGTTACTTC.

This clone was seen more than once but under ten times. This chain uses TRBV29-1 with TRBJ2-3; D remains ambiguous. Germline assignment: CDR1 SQVTM and CDR2 ANQGSEA. The CDR3 extends over 11 amino acids. Trimming removed 6 bases from V and 9 bases from J, with 13 bases in between. The CDR3 region is CSVPLSATQYF. The CDR3, as DNA: TGCAGCGTCCCCCTGAGCGCCACGCAGTATTTT.

V is TRBV19 and J is TRBJ2-2, with a possible D match to TRBD1 (6 bases). From germline, CDR1 is LNHDA and CDR2 SQIVND (reference sequence). There are 15 residues in the CDR3. V shed 7 bases and J shed 0 bases, with 12 bases lying between them. The chain's CDR3 is CASKPGHTNTGELFF. CDR3 sequence (DNA): TGTGCCAGTAAACCGGGACACACGAACACCGGGGAGCTGTTTTTT.

This sequence joins TRBV4-1 and TRBJ1-4; 7 bases match TRBD1. CDR1 and CDR2 from the germline V gene are MGHRA and YSYEKL. Trimming took 8 bases from V and 6 from J; bases not matched to a gene: 12. This CDR3 region has 15 residues. CDR3 residues: CASVNPGTAHEKLFF. CDR3 sequence (DNA): TGCGCCAGCGTCAACCCCGGGACAGCCCATGAAAAACTGTTTTTT.

The chain couples TRBV6-5 to TRBJ2-2; possibly TRBD1 for D (5 bases). V lost 2 bases and J 7 bases, leaving 11 bases between the germline ends. CDR1 MNHEY and CDR2 SVGAGI come from the germline V gene. The CDR3 covers 14 residues. The CDR3, as DNA: TGTGCCAGCAGTTACCCAGGGATGGGCGGGGAGCTGTTTTTT. Translation: CASSYPGMGGELFF.

The rearrangement joins TRBV30 to TRBJ2-1; TRBD2 is a possible D gene (6 bases). The CDR3 contains 12 residues. Germline CDR1 GTSNPN, CDR2 SVGIG (reference sequence). The V end was cut by 3 bases, the J end by 8 bases, with 11 bases between. The CDR3 reads CAWSTGLYEQFF. CDR3 in DNA: TGTGCCTGGAGCACCGGACTATATGAGCAGTTCTTC.

Here the CDR3 DNA reads TGTGCCAGCAGCTTAGGGCCCAGGGTAAGTAATCAGCCCCAGCATTTT. It yields the protein CASSLGPRVSNQPQHF. J is TRBJ1-5 and V is TRBV11-3, with a tentative D call TRBD1 (5 bases). The V end was cut by 1 base, the J end by 4 bases, with 14 bases between. Germline lookup yields CDR1 SGHNT and CDR2 YENEEA. This CDR3 spans 16 amino acids.

The count of this clone is one. The chain recombines TRBV20-1 with TRBJ2-7, with 7 bases fitting TRBD2. The CDR3 consists of 10 residues. With V trimmed by 6 bases and J by 6 bases, 2 bases remained unmatched. The germline gives CDR1 DFQATT, CDR2 SNEGSKA (reference sequence). Here the CDR3 DNA reads TGCAGTGCGACGGGGGGCGAGCAGTACTTC. It yields the protein CSATGGEQYF.

The V and J genes are TRBV4-1 and TRBJ1-5; 8 bases are a match to TRBD1. This CDR3 is 16 amino acids long. Germline CDR1 MGHRA, CDR2 YSYEKL. V lost 1 base, J lost 4 bases, and 6 bases stayed unmatched. The CDR3, as DNA: TGCGCCAGCAGCCAAGCGGGGACAGGACTGAATCAGCCCCAGCATTTT. Translating it yields CASSQAGTGLNQPQHF.

In DNA form, the CDR3 reads TGTGCCAGCTCACCAAACCCCCGGGGAGATACGCAGTATTTT. Amino acids: CASSPNPRGDTQYF. V is TRBV18 and J is TRBJ2-3; D perhaps matches TRBD2 (5 bases). Between the trimmed V and J ends, which lost 2 bases and 5 bases, there was a span of 11 bases. CDR3 length: 14 residues. Germline assignment: CDR1 KGHSH and CDR2 LQKENI.

CDR3 coding DNA: TGTGCCAGCAGCGTAGTTGTTAATCCCTCTGGAAACACCATATATTTT. Translation: CASSVVVNPSGNTIYF. This chain links TRBV9 with TRBJ1-3; unclear D gene. The CDR3 totals 16 residues. CDR1 is SGDLS, CDR2 YYNGEE, per germline. Deletions cut 0 bases from V and 0 bases from J, with 10 bases between.

This chain uses TRBV3-1 (or the pseudogene TRBV3-2) with TRBJ2-7, with TRBD1 matching 12 bases. V shed 0 bases, J shed 7 bases, and the junction held 13 bases outside the gene matches. CDR1 and CDR2 (germline): LGHDT, YNNKEL (reference sequence). This CDR3 has 18 amino acids. CDR3 sequence (DNA): TGTGCCAGCAGCCAAGATGTCCCTTTTGGGACAGGGGGCAAGGAGCAGTACTTC. It yields the protein CASSQDVPFGTGGKEQYF.